The present TCR beta chain was sequenced within a study of T cells in Graves' hyperthyroidism and ophthalmopathy. Only a few counts were recorded for this clonotype. The source material, RNA transcripts, was used to amplify TCR beta CDR3 regions. The TCR CDR3 first-round RT-PCR relied on the HTBI primer set. From the multiplex PCR reads, TCRdb called clonotypes with MiXCR, one entry per CDR3 protein. The table has about 640,000 distinct CDR3 sequences, around 20% seen once. Sequencing was performed on blood. This sequence was found in a man younger than 45 with Graves' ophthalmopathy.

CDR3 in amino acids: CASSQRRSGQETQYF. CDR3 DNA sequence: TGTGCCAGCAGCCAAAGACGAAGTGGCCAAGAGACCCAGTACTTC. V usage is TRBV3-1 and J usage is TRBJ2-5; D uncertain. The ends were cut back, 2 bases at V and 1 base at J, with 11 bases in the middle. Germline loops: CDR1 LGHDT, CDR2 YNNKEL (reference sequence). The CDR3 is 15 residues long.